The next 12 T cell receptor beta chains were all read from a single sample in a study of cytomegalovirus exposure and HLA in healthy donors. Amplification used 60 Vbeta primers and 13 Jbeta primers. Produced via immunoSEQ multiplex PCR; TCRdb's table is partial and in-frame only. The table lists some 160,000 clones, roughly 80% of them singletons. The sample consisted of PBMCs. These receptors all stem from a man aged 35-49 years in good health and CMV-seronegative.

The chain uses TRBV5-1 and TRBJ1-1; perhaps TRBD1 as D (5 bases). This CDR3 contains 13 residues. Per the germline V gene, CDR1 is SGHRS and CDR2 is YFSETQ. V gave up 2 bases and J gave up 8 bases, with 13 bases separating them. The CDR3 DNA is TGCGCCAGCAGCTTAGACAGAATCGAAGAAGCTTTCTTT. As protein: CASSLDRIEEAFF.

V is TRBV4-3 and J is TRBJ1-2; 10 nucleotides align to TRBD1. The V gene end was trimmed by 0 bases and the J gene end by 3 bases; junction bases not matched to a gene: 16. Germline assignment: CDR1 LGHNA and CDR2 YSLEER. This CDR3 has 20 residues. CDR3: CASSQENTGQGFTRHYGYTF. As DNA, the CDR3 is TGCGCCAGCAGCCAAGAGAATACGGGACAGGGGTTCACCAGGCACTATGGCTACACCTTC.

Only a few counts were recorded for this clone. The chain combines TRBV27 with TRBJ1-6; maybe TRBD1 (6 bases). Per germline, CDR1 MNHEY and CDR2 SMNVEV (reference sequence). The CDR3 is 17 amino acids. Trimming pared 4 bases from V and 6 bases from J, leaving 19 bases between. CDR3 sequence (DNA): TGTGCCAGCAGTTCAGGGGCAGGGAATCTCTTTAATTCACCCCTCCACTTT. It yields the protein CASSSGAGNLFNSPLHF.

The V call is TRBV6-6, the J call TRBJ2-1; 9 bases are a match to TRBD1. Germline V gene sequence: CDR1 MNHNY, CDR2 SVGAGI (reference sequence). Unmatched junction bases numbered 4, after V lost 5 bases and J lost 2 bases. This CDR3 has 15 amino acids. The CDR3 protein is CASSSDRGAYNEQFF. The CDR3 nucleotides are TGTGCCAGCAGTAGCGACAGGGGGGCCTACAATGAGCAGTTCTTC.

This clone appeared a single time. V is TRBV9 and J is TRBJ1-6, with D possibly matching TRBD1 (5 bases). The CDR3 consists of 16 residues. Per the germline V gene, CDR1 is SGDLS and CDR2 is YYNGEE. V was trimmed by 3 bases and J by 10 bases, leaving 20 bases between them. The CDR3 nucleotides are TGTGCCAGCAGCGCCCACGCCTCCGGGGGTGTGTCACCCCTCCACTTT. It encodes CASSAHASGGVSPLHF.

The J gene is TRBJ2-3, the V gene TRBV6-6; perhaps TRBD2 as D (6 bases). The CDR3 length is 14 residues. The V gene's germline CDR1 is MNHNY and CDR2 SVGAGI (reference sequence). V shed 10 bases and J shed 4 bases, with 18 bases lying between them. The CDR3 sequence: CATDDPRRADTQYF. The DNA for the CDR3 is TGTGCCACTGATGACCCCAGGAGGGCAGATACGCAGTATTTT.

The genes are TRBV2 and TRBJ2-2; 7 bases fit TRBD2. Germline values: CDR1 SNHLY, CDR2 FYNNEI. The CDR3 is 16 amino acids. The J segment lost 1 base and the V segment lost 4 bases, leaving 6 bases of the junction unmatched. The CDR3 region is CASSGRSGKNTGELFF. CDR3 nucleotide sequence: TGTGCCAGCAGTGGACGGAGCGGGAAGAACACCGGGGAGCTGTTTTTT. Variable domain in full (rest from reference TRBV2 and TRBJ2-2): EPEVTQTPSHQVTQMGQEVILRCVPISNHLYFYWYRQILGQKVEFLVSFYNNEISEKSEIFDDQFSVERPDGSNFTLKIRSTKLEDSAMYFCASSGRSGKNTGELFFGEGSRLTVL.

The chain recombines TRBV5-1 with TRBJ1-6, with D possibly TRBD1 on 5 matching bases. The CDR3 runs to 15 residues. With 4 bases removed from V and 7 bases from J, the gap between germline ends came to 15 bases. CDR1 is SGHRS and CDR2 is YFSETQ in the germline V gene. CDR3 nucleotides: TGCGCCAGCAGCCTAATGGACACAAGGAATTCACCCCTCCACTTT. Translated: CASSLMDTRNSPLHF.

This chain joins TRBV18 and TRBJ2-7; D perhaps matches TRBD2 (7 bases). The germline gives CDR1 KGHSH, CDR2 LQKENI. Trimming left V 1 base short and J 3 bases short, with 10 bases between. CDR3 size: 14 residues. CDR3 amino acids: CASSPQGGIYEQYF. In DNA, the CDR3 is TGTGCCAGCTCACCACAGGGGGGGATCTACGAGCAGTACTTC. The complete variable domain, with remaining parts taken from reference TRBV18 and TRBJ2-7, reads NAGVMQNPRHLVRRRGQEARLRCSPMKGHSHVYWYRQLPEEGLKFMVYLQKENIIDESGMPKERFSAEFPKEGPSILRIQQVVRGDSAAYFCASSPQGGIYEQYFGPGTRLTVT.

The rearrangement joins TRBV4-1 to TRBJ1-5; tentative D call: TRBD1 (5 bases). Germline V gives CDR1 MGHRA, CDR2 YSYEKL. Trimming took 2 bases from V and 7 from J, leaving 15 bases between them. This CDR3 has 15 residues. CDR3 bases: TGCGCCAGCAGCCAATCTATCCAGGGCCCCCAGCCCCAGCATTTT. Protein sequence: CASSQSIQGPQPQHF.

This clone appeared once. The V gene is TRBV18, the J gene TRBJ2-7, with D possibly being TRBD1 (6 bases). The germline V gene has CDR1 KGHSH and CDR2 LQKENI. CDR3 length: 13 residues. The ends were cut back, 5 bases at V and 2 bases at J, with 10 bases in the middle. The CDR3 coding sequence is TGTGCCAGCTCAAGGACAGATACCTACGAGCAGTACTTC. It specifies CASSRTDTYEQYF.

This chain links TRBV2 with TRBJ2-1; D is unclear. Per the germline V gene, CDR1 is SNHLY and CDR2 is FYNNEI. V was pared by 3 bases and J by 8 bases, with 8 bases between. The length of the CDR3 is 12 residues. The DNA for the CDR3 is TGTGCCAGCAGTGAGATGCGTCATGAGCAGTTCTTC. This encodes CASSEMRHEQFF.